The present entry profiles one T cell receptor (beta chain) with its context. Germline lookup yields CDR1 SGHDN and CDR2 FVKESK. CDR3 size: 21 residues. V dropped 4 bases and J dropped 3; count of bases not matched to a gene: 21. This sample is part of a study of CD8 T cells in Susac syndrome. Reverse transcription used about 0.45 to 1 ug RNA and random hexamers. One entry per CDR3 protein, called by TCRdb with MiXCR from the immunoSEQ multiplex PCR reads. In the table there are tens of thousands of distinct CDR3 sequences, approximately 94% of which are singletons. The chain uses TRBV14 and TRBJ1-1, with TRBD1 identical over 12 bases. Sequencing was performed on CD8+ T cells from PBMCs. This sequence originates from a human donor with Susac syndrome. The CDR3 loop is CASSLTLGQGAYVSEDTEAFF. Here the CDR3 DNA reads TGTGCCAGCAGCCTCACCCTGGGACAGGGGGCGTATGTATCGGAGGACACTGAAGCTTTCTTT.